The next 8 T cell receptor beta chains were all read from a single sample in a study of T cells in Graves' hyperthyroidism and ophthalmopathy. The CDR3 regions of TCR beta were amplified from RNA transcripts. Primed by the HTBI set, a first-round RT-PCR was run on the TCR CDR3. TCRdb re-derived calls from the multiplex PCR reads in MiXCR, one entry per CDR3 protein. The sample carries around 490,000 distinct CDR3 sequences, nearly 20% recorded once. Sequencing used blood. Source of these receptors: a man between 40 and 49 years old with Graves' ophthalmopathy.

This clonotype was found many times. The CDR3 loop reads CASSERVRAYGYTF. DNA of the CDR3: TGTGCCAGCAGTGAAAGGGTACGGGCCTATGGCTACACCTTC. The chain has TRBV6-1 and TRBJ1-2; D remains ambiguous. Germline CDR1 MNHNS, CDR2 SASEGT. The CDR3 covers 14 residues. The V gene lost 2 bases and the J gene lost 4 bases, with 11 bases spanning the gap.

This chain connects TRBV29-1 to TRBJ2-1; 8 bases map to TRBD1. The CDR3 contains 15 residues. Germline V gene sequence: CDR1 SQVTM, CDR2 ANQGSEA. The V gene end was trimmed by 0 bases and the J gene end by 6 bases; junction bases not matched to a gene: 7. The CDR3 sequence: CSVEDRRGQGNEQFF. The CDR3, as DNA: TGCAGCGTTGAAGATCGGAGAGGACAGGGCAATGAGCAGTTCTTC.

This clonotype was counted many times. This chain links TRBV6-1 with TRBJ2-3, with D unclear. Germline V lookup: CDR1 MNHNS, CDR2 SASEGT. V gave up 8 bases and J gave up 2 bases, with 11 bases separating them. The CDR3 extends over 13 amino acids. CDR3 protein: CASAVQHTDTQYF. The DNA for the CDR3 is TGTGCCAGCGCCGTACAGCACACAGATACGCAGTATTTT.

There are a few counts of this clonotype. The chain recombines TRBV20-1 with TRBJ2-2; 10 bases are shared with TRBD2. J lost 3 bases, V lost 5 bases, and 0 bases had no gene match. The CDR3 sequence is 13 residues long. Germline values: CDR1 DFQATT, CDR2 SNEGSKA (reference sequence). In DNA form, the CDR3 reads TGCAGTGCTCTAGCGGGAGACACCGGGGAGCTGTTTTTT. Its translation: CSALAGDTGELFF.

This clonotype was counted between two and nine times. This chain links TRBV9 with TRBJ2-3, with D maybe TRBD2 (6 bases). The CDR3 extends over 16 amino acids. From germline, CDR1 is SGDLS and CDR2 YYNGEE. V was clipped by 1 base and J by 0 bases, with 12 bases between them. CDR3 protein: CASSVSLAFSTDTQYF. In nucleotides, the CDR3 is TGTGCCAGCAGCGTATCGCTAGCGTTTAGCACAGATACGCAGTATTTT.

This clonotype appeared a few times. The conserved phenylalanine or tryptophan is not found at the CDR3 terminus, so this likely reflects a read error. V gene TRBV20-1 combines with J gene TRBJ1-1, with D perhaps matching TRBD1 (5 bases). Germline CDR1 DFQATT, CDR2 SNEGSKA (reference sequence). The V and J ends lost 2 bases and 2 bases respectively, with 12 bases between them. This CDR3 contains 14 residues. CDR3 nucleotides: TGCAGTGCTAGACGACAGCAAGGTAACACTGAAGCTTTCCTT. Translating gives CSARRQQGNTEAFL.

The chain joins TRBV20-1 to TRBJ1-6; D ambiguous. Germline V gives CDR1 DFQATT, CDR2 SNEGSKA (reference sequence). With 4 bases removed from V and 0 bases from J, the gap between germline ends came to 13 bases. This CDR3 region has 16 residues. DNA for the CDR3: TGCAGTGCTACCCCAGCGGTCGGCTCCTATAATTCACCCCTCCACTTT. Protein product: CSATPAVGSYNSPLHF.

The table lists this clonotype with a few counts. The V gene is TRBV27, the J gene TRBJ2-3, with TRBD2 matching over 7 bases. V shed 3 bases and J 4 bases; nucleotides not matched to a gene: 7. CDR3 length: 15 residues. Germline CDR1 and CDR2: MNHEY and SMNVEV (reference sequence). The CDR3 DNA follows: TGTGCCAGCAGTTTCGGCGGGGGTGCATCAGATACGCAGTATTTT. Translation: CASSFGGGASDTQYF.